What follows describes a single T cell receptor beta chain. The antigen is not known. The protocol was immunoSEQ multiplex PCR, while the TCRdb copy is restricted to in-frame clones and leaves out a portion. The sample carries 95,000 to 150,000 clones, around 87% recorded once. This sample is drawn from a study of T cell responses to AZD1222 COVID-19 vaccine. Study conclusions and caveats: Following two doses of AZD1222, Spike-specific TCR breadth and depth rose. It was only after the peak T cell response that any repertoires were sampled. Reportedly, nearly half the spike-specific TCRs target unmutated variant regions. Clonal diversity was possibly underestimated, and white British individuals and females predominated among donors.

Germline V gene lookup returns CDR1 MGHDK and CDR2 SYGVNS. This CDR3 has 11 amino acids. V lost 5 bases and J 11 bases, leaving 12 bases between the germline ends. The rearrangement uses TRBV25-1 and TRBJ1-1, with a tentative D call TRBD1 (5 bases). The starting material was peripheral blood, obtained on day 0 of AZD1222 vaccination. This sequence originates from an adult in good health. The CDR3 region has the DNA TGTGCCAGCAGTCTAGGCAGGGATGCTTTCTTT. It encodes CASSLGRDAFF.